Shown below are 9 T cell receptor beta chains from a single sample sequenced in a study of blood T cell repertoires in COVID-19. Profiled with immunoSEQ multiplex PCR; TCRdb holds only in-frame clones, not every one. Of around 100,000 clones listed, approximately 91% are singletons. Sequenced input: peripheral blood. The receptors here all came from a man aged 55-75 years with acute or convalescent COVID-19.

The chain combines TRBV19 with TRBJ2-1; a possible D gene is TRBD2 (5 bases). The CDR3 covers 17 residues. Trimming left V 3 bases short and J 1 base short, with 16 bases between. CDR1 LNHDA and CDR2 SQIVND come from the germline V gene (reference sequence). CDR3 protein: CASSIPGLSPSYNEQFF. CDR3 coding DNA: TGTGCCAGTAGTATCCCCGGACTTTCCCCTTCCTACAATGAGCAGTTCTTC.

The V call is TRBV5-4, the J call TRBJ2-4; TRBD2 agrees at 9 bases. The length of the CDR3 is 16 residues. V lost 1 base and J lost 6; bases outside the gene matches: 8. Germline-derived CDR1 and CDR2 are SGHNT and YYREEE (reference sequence). Written as DNA, the CDR3 is TGTGCCAGCAGCTTGCGGCTGGCTAGCGGGACAAACATTCAGTACTTC. This sequence encodes CASSLRLASGTNIQYF.

The genes are TRBV2 and TRBJ1-1, with 8 bases fitting TRBD1. Germline trimming cut 6 bases from V and 3 bases from J; bases unmatched to any gene: 9. This CDR3 contains 15 residues. Germline V CDR1 and CDR2: SNHLY, FYNNEI. The DNA of the CDR3 is TGTGCCAGCAGAAAGCAACAGGGGGGACACACTGAAGCTTTCTTT. Its protein is CASRKQQGGHTEAFF.

DNA of the CDR3: TGTGCCAGCAGTCCACGGTATTCACAGGGGGTTGGTAACATTCAGTACTTC. It yields the protein CASSPRYSQGVGNIQYF. V gene TRBV28 combines with J gene TRBJ2-4; 8 nucleotides align to TRBD1. Trimming took 5 bases from V and 7 from J; bases not matched to a gene: 16. Germline CDR1 reads MDHEN; CDR2 reads SYDVKM. CDR3 length: 17 residues.

The chain couples TRBV15 to TRBJ2-1; possibly TRBD1 for D (5 bases). V was trimmed by 1 base and J by 1 base, leaving 5 bases between them. Germline CDR1 reads LNHNV; CDR2 reads YYDKDF (reference sequence). The CDR3 spans 14 residues. The CDR3 loop reads CATSRAGSYNEQFF. CDR3 coding DNA: TGTGCCACCAGCAGAGCAGGGTCCTACAATGAGCAGTTCTTC.

The chain uses TRBV19 and TRBJ2-7; 11 nucleotides align to TRBD2. Germline values: CDR1 LNHDA, CDR2 SQIVND (reference sequence). The CDR3 runs to 16 residues. After removal of 4 bases from V and 4 bases from J, the junction contained 9 bases not matched to a gene. The CDR3 here is CASSTSMTSGKYEQYF. CDR3 in DNA: TGTGCCAGTAGTACCTCGATGACTAGCGGGAAATACGAGCAGTACTTC.

This clone was detected once. The V call is TRBV11-2, the J call TRBJ2-7; D unresolved. Per germline, CDR1 SGHAT and CDR2 FQNNGV. The germline V and J ends were trimmed by 1 base and 2 bases, with 9 bases remaining between them. The CDR3 runs to 14 residues. The CDR3 nucleotides are TGTGCCAGCAGCTTAGGCCGGTCAACCTACGAGCAGTACTTC. This encodes CASSLGRSTYEQYF.

The DNA for the CDR3 is TGTGCCAGCAGCCGCCGGGGTGCGGGGGGATACGAGCAGTTCTTC. Translation gives CASSRRGAGGYEQFF. The chain has TRBV4-2 and TRBJ2-1, with TRBD2 matching over 8 bases. This CDR3 has 15 amino acids. With 4 bases clipped from V and 10 bases from J, the junction kept 12 bases outside the gene matches. Germline V gene lookup returns CDR1 LGHNA and CDR2 YNFKEQ.

The chain is built from TRBV9 and TRBJ1-2; TRBD1 might be the D (5 bases). The V end was cut by 0 bases, the J end by 3 bases, with 18 bases between. CDR3 length: 17 residues. Germline values: CDR1 SGDLS, CDR2 YYNGEE. This chain's CDR3 is CASSVDGGTIWDYGYTF. Here the CDR3 DNA reads TGTGCCAGCAGCGTAGATGGAGGGACTATATGGGACTATGGCTACACCTTC.